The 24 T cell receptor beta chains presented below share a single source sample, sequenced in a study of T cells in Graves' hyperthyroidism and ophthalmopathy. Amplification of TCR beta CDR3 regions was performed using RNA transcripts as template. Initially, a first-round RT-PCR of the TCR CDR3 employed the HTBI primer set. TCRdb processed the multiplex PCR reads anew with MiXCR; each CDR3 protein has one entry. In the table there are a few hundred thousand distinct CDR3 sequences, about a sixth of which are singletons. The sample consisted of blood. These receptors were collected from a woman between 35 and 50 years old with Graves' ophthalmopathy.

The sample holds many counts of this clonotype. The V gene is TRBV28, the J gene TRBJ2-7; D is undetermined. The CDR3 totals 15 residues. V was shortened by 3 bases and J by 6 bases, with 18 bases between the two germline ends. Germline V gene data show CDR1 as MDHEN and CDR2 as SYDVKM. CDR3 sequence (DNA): TGTGCCAGCAGTTTGTTGGGTACCCCTCTAGTCGAGCAGTACTTC. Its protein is CASSLLGTPLVEQYF. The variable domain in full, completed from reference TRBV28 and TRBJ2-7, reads DVKVTQSSRYLVKRTGEKVFLECVQDMDHENMFWYRQDPGLGLRLIYFSYDVKMKEKGDIPEGYSVSREKKERFSLILESASTNQTSMYLCASSLLGTPLVEQYFGPGTRLTVT.

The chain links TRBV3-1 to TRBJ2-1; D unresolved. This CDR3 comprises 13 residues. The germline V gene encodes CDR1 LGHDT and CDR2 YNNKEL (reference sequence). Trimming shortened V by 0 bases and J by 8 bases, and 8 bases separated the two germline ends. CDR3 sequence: CASSQDPVYEQFF. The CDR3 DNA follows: TGTGCCAGCAGCCAAGATCCTGTCTATGAGCAGTTCTTC.

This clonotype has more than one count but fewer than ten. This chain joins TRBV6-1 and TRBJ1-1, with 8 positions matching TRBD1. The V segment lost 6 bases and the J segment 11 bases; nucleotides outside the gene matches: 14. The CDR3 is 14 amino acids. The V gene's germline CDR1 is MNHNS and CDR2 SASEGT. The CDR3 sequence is CASRTGQGGLEAFF. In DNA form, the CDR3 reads TGTGCCAGCAGGACCGGACAGGGAGGACTCGAGGCTTTCTTT.

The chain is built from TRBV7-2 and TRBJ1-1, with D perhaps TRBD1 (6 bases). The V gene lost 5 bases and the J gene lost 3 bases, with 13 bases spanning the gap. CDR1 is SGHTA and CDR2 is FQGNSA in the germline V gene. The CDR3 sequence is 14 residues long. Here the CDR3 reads CASSPGAWDTEAFF. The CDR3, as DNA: TGTGCCAGCAGCCCGGGGGCCTGGGACACTGAAGCTTTCTTT.

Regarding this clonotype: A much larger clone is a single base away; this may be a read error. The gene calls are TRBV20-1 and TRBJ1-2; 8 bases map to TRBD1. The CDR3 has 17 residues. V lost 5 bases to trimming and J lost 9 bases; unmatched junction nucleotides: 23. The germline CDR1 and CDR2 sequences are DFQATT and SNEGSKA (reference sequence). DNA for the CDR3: TGCAGTGCTCGACCCGAGACAGGACAGGGCGACATCTCGAGCTACACCTTC. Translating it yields CSARPETGQGDISSYTF.

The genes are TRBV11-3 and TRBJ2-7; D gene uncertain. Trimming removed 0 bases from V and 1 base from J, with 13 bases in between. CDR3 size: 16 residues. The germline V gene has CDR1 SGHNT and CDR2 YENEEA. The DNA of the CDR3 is TGTGCCAGCAGCTTAGAAGAATTCAGGCCATCCTACGAGCAGTACTTC. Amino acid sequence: CASSLEEFRPSYEQYF.

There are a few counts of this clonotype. CDR3 loop: CASSLDSLGAEAFF. The DNA for the CDR3 is TGCGCCAGCAGCCTGGACAGTCTTGGGGCTGAAGCTTTCTTT. The chain joins TRBV5-1 to TRBJ1-1; possibly TRBD1 for D (6 bases). The ends were cut back, 4 bases at V and 6 bases at J, with 16 bases in the middle. The CDR3 is made up of 14 amino acids. The germline CDR1 and CDR2 sequences are SGHRS and YFSETQ.

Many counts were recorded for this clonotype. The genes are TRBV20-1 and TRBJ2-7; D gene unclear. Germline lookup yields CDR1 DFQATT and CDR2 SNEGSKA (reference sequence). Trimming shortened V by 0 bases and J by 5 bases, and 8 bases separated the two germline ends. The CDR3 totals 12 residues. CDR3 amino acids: CSARDLFHEQYF. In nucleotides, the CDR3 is TGCAGTGCTAGAGACCTGTTCCACGAGCAGTACTTC.

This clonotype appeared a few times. CDR3 DNA sequence: TGTGCCAGTGGGGATTTCTACGAGCAGTACTTC. It codes for CASGDFYEQYF. The chain carries TRBV27 and TRBJ2-7; no firm D call. This CDR3 spans 11 amino acids. From germline, CDR1 is MNHEY and CDR2 SMNVEV (reference sequence). V gave up 9 bases and J gave up 3 bases, with 9 bases separating them.

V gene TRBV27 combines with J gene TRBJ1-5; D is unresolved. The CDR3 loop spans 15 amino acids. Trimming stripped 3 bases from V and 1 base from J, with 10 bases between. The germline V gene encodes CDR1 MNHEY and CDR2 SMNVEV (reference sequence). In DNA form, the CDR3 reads TGTGCCAGCAGTTTGGTCGGAATAAGCAATCAGCCCCAGCATTTT. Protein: CASSLVGISNQPQHF.

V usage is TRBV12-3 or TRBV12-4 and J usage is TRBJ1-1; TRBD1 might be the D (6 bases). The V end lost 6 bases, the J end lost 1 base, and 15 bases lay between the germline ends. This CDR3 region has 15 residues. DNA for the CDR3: TGTGCCAGCAGCCCCCGACAGGCGCCGAACACTGAAGCTTTCTTT. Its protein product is CASSPRQAPNTEAFF.

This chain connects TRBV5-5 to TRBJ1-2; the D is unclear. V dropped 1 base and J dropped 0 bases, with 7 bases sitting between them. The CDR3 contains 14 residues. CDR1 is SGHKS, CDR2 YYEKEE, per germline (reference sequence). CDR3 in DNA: TGTGCCAGCAGCTTGTCGGCGACTAACTATGGCTACACCTTC. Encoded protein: CASSLSATNYGYTF.

CDR3 nucleotide sequence: TGTGCCAGCAGTCCCCTCGGCGGGGTGGGAGAGACCCAGTACTTC. It codes for CASSPLGGVGETQYF. This chain joins TRBV6-4 and TRBJ2-5; a weak D match, TRBD2 (6 bases). CDR1 and CDR2 from the germline V gene are MRHNA and SNTAGT. Trimming shortened V by 5 bases and J by 4 bases, and 17 bases separated the two germline ends. This CDR3 has 15 amino acids.

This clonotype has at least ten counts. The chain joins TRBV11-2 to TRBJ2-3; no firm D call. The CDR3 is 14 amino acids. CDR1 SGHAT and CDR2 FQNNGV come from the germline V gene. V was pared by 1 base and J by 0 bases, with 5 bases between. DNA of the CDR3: TGTGCCAGCAGCTTAGTCGCTAGCACAGATACGCAGTATTTT. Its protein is CASSLVASTDTQYF.

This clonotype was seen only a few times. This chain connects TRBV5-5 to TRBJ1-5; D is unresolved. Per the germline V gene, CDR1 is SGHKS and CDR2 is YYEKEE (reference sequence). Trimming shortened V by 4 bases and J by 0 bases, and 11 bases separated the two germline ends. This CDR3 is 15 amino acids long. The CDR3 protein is CASSPVRNSNQPQHF. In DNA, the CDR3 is TGTGCCAGCAGCCCAGTCCGGAATAGCAATCAGCCCCAGCATTTT.

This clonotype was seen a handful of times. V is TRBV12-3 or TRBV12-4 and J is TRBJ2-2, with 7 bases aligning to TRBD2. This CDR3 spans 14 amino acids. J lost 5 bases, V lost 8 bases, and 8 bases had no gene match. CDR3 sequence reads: CASGRDYKTGELFF. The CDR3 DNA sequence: TGTGCCAGCGGTCGGGACTACAAGACCGGGGAGCTGTTTTTT.

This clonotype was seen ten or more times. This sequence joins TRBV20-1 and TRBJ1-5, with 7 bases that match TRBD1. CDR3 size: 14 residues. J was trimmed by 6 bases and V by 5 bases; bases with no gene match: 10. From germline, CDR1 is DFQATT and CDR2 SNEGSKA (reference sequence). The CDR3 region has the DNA TGCAGTGCTCTCCCGGACAGGCCCGGTCAGCCCCAGCATTTT. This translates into CSALPDRPGQPQHF.

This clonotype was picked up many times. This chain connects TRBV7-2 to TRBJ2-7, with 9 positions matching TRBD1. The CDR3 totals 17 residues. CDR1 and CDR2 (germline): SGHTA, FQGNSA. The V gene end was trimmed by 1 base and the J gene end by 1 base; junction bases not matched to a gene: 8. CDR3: CASSLEVWGQGSYEQYF. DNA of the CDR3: TGTGCCAGCAGCTTAGAAGTTTGGGGACAGGGATCCTACGAGCAGTACTTC.

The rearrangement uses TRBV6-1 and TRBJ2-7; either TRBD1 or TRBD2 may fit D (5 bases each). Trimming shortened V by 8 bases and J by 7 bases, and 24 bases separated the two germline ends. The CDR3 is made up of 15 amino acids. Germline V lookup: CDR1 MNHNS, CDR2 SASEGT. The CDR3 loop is CASGVVGTSSGEQYF. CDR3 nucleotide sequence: TGTGCCAGCGGCGTTGTTGGGACCTCCTCGGGTGAGCAGTACTTC.

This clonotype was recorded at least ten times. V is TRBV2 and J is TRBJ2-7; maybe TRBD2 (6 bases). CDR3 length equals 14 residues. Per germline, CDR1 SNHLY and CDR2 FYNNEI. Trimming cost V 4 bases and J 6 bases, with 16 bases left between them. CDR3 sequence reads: CASSGLAALFEQYF. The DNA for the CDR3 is TGTGCCAGCAGTGGATTAGCGGCCCTCTTCGAGCAGTACTTC.

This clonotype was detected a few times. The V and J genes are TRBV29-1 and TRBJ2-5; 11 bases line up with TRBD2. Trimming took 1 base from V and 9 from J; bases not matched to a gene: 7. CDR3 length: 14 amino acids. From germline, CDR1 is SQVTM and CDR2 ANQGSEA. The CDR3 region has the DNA TGCAGCGTTGAAGTCCCTAGCGGGGGGAGGGCCCAGTACTTC. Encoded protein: CSVEVPSGGRAQYF. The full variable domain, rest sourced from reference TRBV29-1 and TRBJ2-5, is SAVISQKPSRDICQRGTSLTIQCQVDSQVTMMFWYRQQPGQSLTLIATANQGSEATYESGFVIDKFPISRPNLTFSTLTVSNMSPEDSSIYLCSVEVPSGGRAQYFGPGTRLLVL.

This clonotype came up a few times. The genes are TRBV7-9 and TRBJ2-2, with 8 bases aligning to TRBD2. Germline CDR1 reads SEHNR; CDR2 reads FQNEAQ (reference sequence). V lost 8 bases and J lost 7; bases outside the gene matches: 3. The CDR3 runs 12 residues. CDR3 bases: TGTGCCAGCGTTGCGGGAGGCGGGGAGCTGTTTTTT. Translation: CASVAGGGELFF.

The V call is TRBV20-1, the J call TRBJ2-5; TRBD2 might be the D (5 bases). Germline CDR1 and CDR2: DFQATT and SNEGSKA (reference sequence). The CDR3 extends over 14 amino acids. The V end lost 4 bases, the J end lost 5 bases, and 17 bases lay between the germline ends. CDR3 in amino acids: CSAIKGLAGETQYF. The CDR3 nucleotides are TGCAGTGCTATAAAGGGCCTAGCCGGGGAGACCCAGTACTTC.

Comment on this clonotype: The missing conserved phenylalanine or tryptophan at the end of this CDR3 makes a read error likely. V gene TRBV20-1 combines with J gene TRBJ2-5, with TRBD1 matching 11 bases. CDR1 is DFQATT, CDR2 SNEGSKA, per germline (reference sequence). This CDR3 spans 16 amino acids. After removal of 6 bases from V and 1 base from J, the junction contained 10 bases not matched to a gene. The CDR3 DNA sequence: TGCAGTGCAAGGGACAGGGGGTCGGCCCTCCAAGAGACCCAGTACTCC. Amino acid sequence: CSARDRGSALQETQYS.